This T cell receptor beta chain is from a study of cytomegalovirus exposure and HLA in healthy donors (dated by TCRdb to 2015 to 2018). With regard to the full study: An earlier analysis of 587 of the donors reported approximately 300 Gb of sequence data and 117 million unique TCR beta sequences obtained from roughly 170 million T cells. Around 330 gigabases of sequencing data and 70 million to 95 million unique TCR sequences made up an early release that covered 500 to 700 HLA-typed donors. Among the roughly 370 genotyped donors, around 79% belonged to the genetic ancestry cluster associated with self-reported Caucasian donors. The aim of the study was to test whether cataloging public T cell receptors could identify signatures of past pathogen exposure. Using immunosequencing, the study profiled T cell repertoires from about 620 subjects and related those repertoires to cytomegalovirus serostatus. Along with the approximately 620-subject first cohort, a separate validation cohort of over a hundred different subjects was used. High-throughput TCR immunosequencing, statistical association of individual TCRs with disease status, and machine learning were combined to predict cytomegalovirus infection status. A later analysis re-analyzed previously published TCR beta repertoires from 660 or so donors and added high-resolution HLA genotyping to study TCR occurrence patterns. Rather than using new phenotypic data, the later analysis identified candidate immune exposures from TCR beta sequences and from how often those sequences occurred across donors. An earlier analysis of several hundred of the donors applied high-throughput TCR beta sequencing to assess whether each TCR beta V gene segment acted as functional or pseudogenic. Donor age, sex, ethnicity and CMV serostatus were compiled alongside the repertoire data. Genome-wide SNP genotypes for about 55% of the roughly 670 donors were used in a later genetic analysis, which treated that subset as a discovery cohort. All discovery cohort repertoires had been generated on a single sequencing platform. HLA typing covered class I and class II loci at four-digit resolution. Typing coverage varied by locus: 629-630 donors for A, B, C, DRB1 and DQB1; about 520 for DQA1; around 610 for DPA1; under 490 for DPB1. A few DR-DQ haplotypes were treated as single units for association and clustering because of strong linkage in the cohort. Among roughly 400 genotyped donors of the cohort, an average of approximately 240,000 unique TCR beta nucleotide sequences were sequenced per donor, roughly 20% of them non-productive.

V trim: 6 bases; J trim: 4 bases; unmatched bases: 10. The germline V gene yields MNHNS for CDR1 and SASEGT for CDR2. The CDR3 covers 15 residues, taking in both the cysteine and the phenylalanine. Only CDR3 DNA is held: 45 bases, read in frame from base 1. What the study reported, not specific to this receptor: This cohort had only TCR beta chains sequenced, and the lack of alpha or paired-chain data limited which features could be detected. Because counts were too low, some 16 rarely observed V segments, including chromosome 9 orphons, were excluded from the earlier analysis of 500 to 700 of the donors. In the study, 150 to 200 TCR beta chains were listed as associated with cytomegalovirus. A later analysis reported that several top co-occurrence clusters appeared linked to parvovirus B19, influenza, CMV and Epstein-Barr virus. In a later analysis, most CMV-associated TCR beta chains were found to appear HLA-restricted, with HLA associations seemingly driven largely by CMV exposure. A cluster of highly shared sequence variants was judged likely to be a technical artifact of the sequencing pipeline. An association between a missense DCLRE1C variant and V-gene and J-gene trimming of TCR beta chains was found in a later genetic analysis and replicated in an independent cohort. According to a later genetic analysis, donors in an Asian-associated ancestry cluster had fewer N-insertions in productive TCRs than the approximately 630-donor mean. Because some donors lacked HLA typing at each locus, the association tests relied only on the typed subset. In an earlier analysis of over 550 of the donors, most TCR beta V segments were observed in productive rearrangements about 87% or about 30% of the time, broadly matching IMGT annotations. A further reported finding was that TCR beta sequences accurately predicted the HLA-A and HLA-B alleles for most subjects in the first cohort. Strong co-occurrence of HLA alleles, especially DR and DQ, made assigning TCR associations to individual alleles difficult. Linkage disequilibrium might explain the correlated functional status among segregating V segments, but an unknown experimental factor could not be excluded. The only immune exposure information available for the cohort was CMV serostatus. At a false discovery rate of 0.05, a later analysis linked roughly 17,000 TCR beta sequences to specific HLA alleles. A later analysis found that TCR association rates varied across HLA loci, with DRB1 alleles showing the most associated TCRs and HLA-C alleles the fewest. A few of the identified cytomegalovirus-associated TCR beta chains were confirmed in vitro to be specific for cytomegalovirus antigens. Most TCR sequences were observed very rarely across donors, whereas some public TCRs were present in many individuals. Compared with equally common non-associated chains, HLA-associated TCR beta chains in a later analysis were more clonally expanded and had lower generation probabilities. It was suggested by the authors that the approach could potentially be generalized to other disease states and immunological phenotypes. Roughly uniform sequencing depth across donors was assumed in presence/absence analyses, although this assumption may not hold. Cytomegalovirus status was reported to be diagnosed by the classifier with high specificity and sensitivity in both the original and validation cohorts. The 87-base-pair reads could not distinguish some IMGT-functional V segments, including TRBV6-2 and TRBV6-3, so those segments were excluded.

This clone was picked up a small number of times. Its antigen is not yet known. No much larger clone exists at a distance of one base, and base qualities are not known. The library was generated by the immunoSEQ multiplex PCR assay. The multiplex PCR relied on a mix of 60 forward primers for TCR Vbeta segments and 13 reverse primers for TCR Jbeta segments. Amplification of the CDR3 region of rearranged TCR beta genes was performed with a multiplex PCR assay on genomic DNA. The amplified TCR beta libraries were sequenced on the Illumina HiSeq System as 87-base-pair reads. Per the original workflow: A later analysis tallied around 80 million unique TCR beta chains across the 660 or so repertoires, and around 12 million of those chains were shared by two or more donors. To remove PCR and sequencing errors, raw reads were error-corrected and collapsed into unique sequences using a nearest-neighbor algorithm that merged closely related sequences. Alignment of CDR3 sequences to IMGT reference sequences was used to assign V, D and J gene segments. For a sequence to be retained, a match of at least six nucleotides to both a V gene segment and a J gene segment was required. A rearrangement counted as productive if the CDR3 had no stop codons and remained in frame with V and J, and every other rearrangement counted as non-productive. CDR3 was defined according to IMGT convention as the region running from the second conserved V-encoded cysteine to the conserved J-encoded phenylalanine. The earlier analysis of roughly 590 of the donors excluded sequences that lacked an unambiguous match to a single V gene segment. An earlier analysis of a few hundred of the donors called V segments functional above 56.7% productive rearrangements and segregating when the between-donor standard deviation exceeded 5%. A statistical classification framework was built to diagnose cytomegalovirus status from the catalog of TCR beta chain sequences. In a later analysis, TCR nucleotide sequences were compared against IMGT/GENE-DB human TR gene sequences so that V and J genes could be assigned. In a later analysis, CDR3 sequences and most-parsimonious VDJ recombination scenarios were assigned using the TCRdist pipeline. In a later analysis, every TCR beta chain was defined by the combination of its CDR3 amino acid sequence and its V-gene family, and reads without a unique V-gene family were dropped. To address suspected cross-contamination and a sequencing artifact, a later analysis removed roughly 640 highly shared, low-generation-probability nucleotide sequences. For each public chain, a later analysis derived a clonal expansion index from normalized ranks of inferred template counts within each repertoire. In a later analysis, generation probabilities were computed using a VDJ recombination model fitted to out-of-frame rearrangements, and the results were checked against IGoR. In a later analysis, hypergeometric tests were used to score TCR-TCR, TCR-HLA and TCR-CMV co-occurrence, with a repertoire-size bias correction applied to TCR pairs. In a later analysis, false discovery rates were estimated by permuting HLA or CMV assignments 20 times. In a later analysis, co-occurring TCRs were grouped using DBSCAN, and TCRdist sequence similarity was added for clustering within HLA-allele-positive subsets. Repertoires with fewer than 30,000 or more than 120,000 public chains, plus five repertoires with anomalous nucleotide sharing, were excluded from co-occurrence clustering. This is the immuneACCESS table as TCRdb keeps it, with only in-frame sequences that have V and J called. A part of the clones is gone; compared with another copy, unresolved V genes explain less than half, and the rest is unexplained. V, J and clone size are those of that table, while D and trimming were read from the DNA. Here the sample has over 100,000 clones; 80% to 85% occur a single time. The biggest ten clones account for over 20% of the sample.

The cohort was made up of hundreds of healthy bone marrow donors. Cohort members were all nominally healthy when sampled, although unrecorded immune exposures were likely present. The donor was CMV seropositive and was included in the group of 289 seropositive cohort members. A peripheral blood sample was collected from each donor, and TCR beta sequencing was performed on peripheral blood mononuclear cells. Genomic DNA was extracted from the blood cell samples with the Qiagen DNeasy Blood Extraction Kit. The receptor was isolated from a man aged 30-40 years in good health and CMV-seropositive. The sequenced sample was PBMCs. This receptor chain uses TRBV6-1 and TRBJ2-7; TRBD1 lines up with 9 middle nucleotides. The base sequence is TGTGCCAGCAGGAGACTGGGGGACAGGGAGTACGAGCAGTACTTC. Its translation reads: CASRRLGDREYEQYF.